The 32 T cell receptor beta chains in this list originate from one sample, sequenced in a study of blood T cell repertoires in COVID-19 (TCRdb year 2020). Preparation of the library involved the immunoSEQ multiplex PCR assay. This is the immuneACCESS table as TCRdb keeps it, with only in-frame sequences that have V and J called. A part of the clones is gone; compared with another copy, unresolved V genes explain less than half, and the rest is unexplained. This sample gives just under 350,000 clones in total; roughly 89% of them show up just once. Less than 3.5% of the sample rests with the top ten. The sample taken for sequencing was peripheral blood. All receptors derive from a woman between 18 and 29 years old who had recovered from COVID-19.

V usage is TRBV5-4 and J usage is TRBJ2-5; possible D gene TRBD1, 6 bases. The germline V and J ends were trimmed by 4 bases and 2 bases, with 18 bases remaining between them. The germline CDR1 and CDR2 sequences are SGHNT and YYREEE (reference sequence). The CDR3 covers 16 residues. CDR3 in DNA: TGTGCCAGCAGCACCGCCCCCAGGGGAGCACAAGAGACCCAGTACTTC. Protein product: CASSTAPRGAQETQYF.

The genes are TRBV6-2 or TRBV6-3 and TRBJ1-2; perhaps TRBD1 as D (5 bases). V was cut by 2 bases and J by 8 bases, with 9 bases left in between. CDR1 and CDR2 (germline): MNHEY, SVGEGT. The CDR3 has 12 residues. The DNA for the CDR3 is TGTGCCAGCAGTTACCCGGGGGTCGGCTACACCTTC. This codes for CASSYPGVGYTF.

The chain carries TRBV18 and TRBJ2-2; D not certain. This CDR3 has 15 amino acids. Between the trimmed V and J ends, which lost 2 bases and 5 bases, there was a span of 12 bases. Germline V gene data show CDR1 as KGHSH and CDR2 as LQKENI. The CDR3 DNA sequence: TGTGCCAGCTCACCATCCAATGGAGTGACCGGGGAGCTGTTTTTT. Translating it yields CASSPSNGVTGELFF.

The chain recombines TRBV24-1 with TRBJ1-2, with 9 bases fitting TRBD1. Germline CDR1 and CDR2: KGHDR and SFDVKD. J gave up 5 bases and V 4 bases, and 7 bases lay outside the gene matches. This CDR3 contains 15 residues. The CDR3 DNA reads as TGTGCCACCAGTGACCAAGACAGGGGGGGATATGGCTACACCTTC. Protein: CATSDQDRGGYGYTF.

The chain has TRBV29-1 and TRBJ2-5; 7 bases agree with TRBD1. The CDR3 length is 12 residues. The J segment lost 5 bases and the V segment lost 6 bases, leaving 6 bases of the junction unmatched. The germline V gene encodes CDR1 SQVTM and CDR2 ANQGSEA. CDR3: CSVLTGMETQYF. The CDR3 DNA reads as TGCAGCGTCTTGACAGGGATGGAGACCCAGTACTTC.

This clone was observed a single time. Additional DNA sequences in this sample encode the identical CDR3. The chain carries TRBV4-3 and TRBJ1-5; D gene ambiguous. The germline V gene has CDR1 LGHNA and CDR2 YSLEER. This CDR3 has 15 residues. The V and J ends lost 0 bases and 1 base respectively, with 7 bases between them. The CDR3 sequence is CASSQDGRSNQPQHF. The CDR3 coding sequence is TGCGCCAGCAGCCAAGACGGGAGAAGCAATCAGCCCCAGCATTTT.

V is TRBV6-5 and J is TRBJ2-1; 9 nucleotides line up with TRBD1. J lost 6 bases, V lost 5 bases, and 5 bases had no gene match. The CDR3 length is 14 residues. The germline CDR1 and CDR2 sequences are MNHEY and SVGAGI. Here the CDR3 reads CASSPGQGANEQFF. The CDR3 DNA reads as TGTGCCAGCAGTCCGGGACAGGGTGCCAATGAGCAGTTCTTC.

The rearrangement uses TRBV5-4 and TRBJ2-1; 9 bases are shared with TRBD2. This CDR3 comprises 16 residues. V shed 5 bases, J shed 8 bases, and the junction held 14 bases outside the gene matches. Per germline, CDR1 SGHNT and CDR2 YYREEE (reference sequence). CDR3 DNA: TGTGCCAGCAGGATACTAGCTGGCGGGAGGGCCGATGAGCAGTTCTTC. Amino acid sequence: CASRILAGGRADEQFF. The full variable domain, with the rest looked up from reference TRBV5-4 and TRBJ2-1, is ETGVTQSPTHLIKTRGQQVTLRCSSQSGHNTVSWYQQALGQGPQFIFQYYREEENGRGNFPPRFSGLQFPNYSSELNVNALELDDSALYLCASRILAGGRADEQFFGPGTRLTVL.

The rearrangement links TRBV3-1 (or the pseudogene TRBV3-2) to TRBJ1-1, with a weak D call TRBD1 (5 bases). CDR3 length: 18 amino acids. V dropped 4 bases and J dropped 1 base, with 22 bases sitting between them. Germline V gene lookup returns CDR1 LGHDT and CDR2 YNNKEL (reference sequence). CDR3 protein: CASSPYFGGTGSNTEAFF. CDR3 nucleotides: TGTGCCAGCAGCCCCTATTTCGGGGGAACGGGGTCGAACACTGAAGCTTTCTTT.

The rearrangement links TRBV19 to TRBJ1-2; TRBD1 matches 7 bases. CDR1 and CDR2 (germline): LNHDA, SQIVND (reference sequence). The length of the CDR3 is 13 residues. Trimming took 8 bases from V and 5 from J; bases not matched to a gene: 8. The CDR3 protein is CASAGTALYGYTF. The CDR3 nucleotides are TGTGCCAGTGCAGGGACAGCACTTTATGGCTACACCTTC. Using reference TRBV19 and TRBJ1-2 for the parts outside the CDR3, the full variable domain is DGGITQSPKYLFRKEGQNVTLSCEQNLNHDAMYWYRQDPGQGLRLIYYSQIVNDFQKGDIAEGYSVSREKKESFPLTVTSAQKNPTAFYLCASAGTALYGYTFGSGTRLTVV.

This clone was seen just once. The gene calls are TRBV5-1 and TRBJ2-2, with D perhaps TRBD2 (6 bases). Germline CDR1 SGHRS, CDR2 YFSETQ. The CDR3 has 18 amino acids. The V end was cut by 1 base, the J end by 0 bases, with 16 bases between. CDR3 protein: CASSLSGGGASNTGELFF. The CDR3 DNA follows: TGCGCCAGCAGCTTGTCTGGGGGAGGAGCCTCGAACACCGGGGAGCTGTTTTTT.

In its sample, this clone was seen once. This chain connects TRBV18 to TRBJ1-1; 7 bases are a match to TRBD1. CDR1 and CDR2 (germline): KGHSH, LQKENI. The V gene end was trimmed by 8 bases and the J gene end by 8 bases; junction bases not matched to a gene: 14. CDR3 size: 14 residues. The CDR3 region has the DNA TGTGCCAGCGCCGGGACAGCGAACAGTGGAGAAGCTTTCTTT. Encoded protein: CASAGTANSGEAFF. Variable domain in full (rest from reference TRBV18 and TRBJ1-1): NAGVMQNPRHLVRRRGQEARLRCSPMKGHSHVYWYRQLPEEGLKFMVYLQKENIIDESGMPKERFSAEFPKEGPSILRIQQVVRGDSAAYFCASAGTANSGEAFFGQGTRLTVV.

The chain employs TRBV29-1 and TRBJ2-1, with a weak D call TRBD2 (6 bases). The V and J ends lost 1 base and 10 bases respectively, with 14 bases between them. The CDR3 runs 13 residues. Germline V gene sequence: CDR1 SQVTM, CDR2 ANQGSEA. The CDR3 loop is CSVEALFGREQFF. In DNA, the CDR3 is TGCAGCGTTGAAGCCCTTTTTGGGAGGGAGCAGTTCTTC.

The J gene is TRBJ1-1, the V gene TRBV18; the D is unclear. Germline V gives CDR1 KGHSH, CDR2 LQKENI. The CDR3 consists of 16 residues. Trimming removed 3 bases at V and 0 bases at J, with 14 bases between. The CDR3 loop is CASSPKSTSLNTEAFF. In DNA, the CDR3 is TGTGCCAGCTCACCTAAGTCGACATCCCTGAACACTGAAGCTTTCTTT.

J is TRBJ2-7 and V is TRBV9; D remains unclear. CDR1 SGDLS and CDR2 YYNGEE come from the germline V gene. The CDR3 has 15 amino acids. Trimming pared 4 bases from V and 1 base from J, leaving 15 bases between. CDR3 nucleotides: TGTGCCAGCAGCCCTCAAGGCGGTCGTTCCTACGAGCAGTACGTC. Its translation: CASSPQGGRSYEQYV.

This chain's CDR3 is CASSTTSGRTDTQYF. The CDR3 nucleotides are TGTGCCAGCAGCACTACTAGCGGGAGAACAGATACGCAGTATTTT. The V gene is TRBV7-2, the J gene TRBJ2-3; 11 bases are shared with TRBD2. After removal of 5 bases from V and 3 bases from J, the junction contained 4 bases not matched to a gene. Germline-derived CDR1 and CDR2 are SGHTA and FQGNSA. The CDR3 extends over 15 amino acids.

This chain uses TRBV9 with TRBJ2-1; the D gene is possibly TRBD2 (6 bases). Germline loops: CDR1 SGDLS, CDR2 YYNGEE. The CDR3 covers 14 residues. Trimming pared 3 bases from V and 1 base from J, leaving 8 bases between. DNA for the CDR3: TGTGCCAGCAGCGCGGGAGTTTCCTACAATGAGCAGTTCTTC. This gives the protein CASSAGVSYNEQFF.

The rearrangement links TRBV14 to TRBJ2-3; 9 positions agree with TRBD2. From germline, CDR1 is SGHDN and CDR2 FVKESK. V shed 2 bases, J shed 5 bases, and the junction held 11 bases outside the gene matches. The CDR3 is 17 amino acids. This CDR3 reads CASSQLFGGRAGDTQYF. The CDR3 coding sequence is TGTGCCAGCAGCCAATTGTTTGGCGGGAGGGCGGGAGATACGCAGTATTTT.

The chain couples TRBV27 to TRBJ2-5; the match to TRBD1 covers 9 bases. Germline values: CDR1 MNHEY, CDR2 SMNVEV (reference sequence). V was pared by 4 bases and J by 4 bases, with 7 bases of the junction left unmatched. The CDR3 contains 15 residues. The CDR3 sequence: CASSSGTGLSETQYF. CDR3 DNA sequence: TGTGCCAGCAGTTCCGGGACAGGGTTGTCAGAGACCCAGTACTTC.

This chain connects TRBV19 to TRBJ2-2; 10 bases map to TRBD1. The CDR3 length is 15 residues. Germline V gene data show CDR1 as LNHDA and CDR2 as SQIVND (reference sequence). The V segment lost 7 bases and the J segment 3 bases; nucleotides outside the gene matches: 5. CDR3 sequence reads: CASKDGTGDTGELFF. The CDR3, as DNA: TGTGCCAGTAAGGACGGGACAGGGGACACCGGGGAGCTGTTTTTT.

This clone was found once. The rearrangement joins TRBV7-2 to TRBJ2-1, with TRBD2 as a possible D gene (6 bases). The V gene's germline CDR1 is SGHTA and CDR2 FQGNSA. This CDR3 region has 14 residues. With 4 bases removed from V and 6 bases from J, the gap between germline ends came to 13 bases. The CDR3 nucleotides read TGTGCCAGCAGCTCTCAACTAGCTCCCAATGAGCAGTTCTTC. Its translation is CASSSQLAPNEQFF.

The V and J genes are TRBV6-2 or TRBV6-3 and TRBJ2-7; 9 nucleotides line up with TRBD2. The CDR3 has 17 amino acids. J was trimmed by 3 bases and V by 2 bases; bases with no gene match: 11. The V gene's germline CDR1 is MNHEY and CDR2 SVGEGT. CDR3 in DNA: TGTGCCAGCAGTTACGCCACCCTAGCGGGACTTTACTACGAGCAGTACGTC. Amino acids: CASSYATLAGLYYEQYV.

CDR3 bases: TGTGCCAGCAGTCTAGGGGACAGGGTTGGCAAGCAGTTCTTC. This encodes CASSLGDRVGKQFF. This rearrangement joins TRBV27 to TRBJ2-1, with TRBD1 identical over 9 bases. The CDR3 covers 14 residues. V was clipped by 5 bases and J by 11 bases; unmatched bases: 10. Per the germline V gene, CDR1 is MNHEY and CDR2 is SMNVEV (reference sequence).

CDR3: CASSLGLAGAYQETQYF. In nucleotides, the CDR3 is TGCGCCAGCAGCTTGGGACTAGCGGGAGCCTATCAAGAGACCCAGTACTTC. The chain has TRBV5-1 and TRBJ2-5, with 12 nucleotides matching TRBD2. Trimming removed 0 bases from V and 2 bases from J; junction bases left unmatched: 5. Germline V gene lookup returns CDR1 SGHRS and CDR2 YFSETQ. The CDR3 consists of 17 residues.

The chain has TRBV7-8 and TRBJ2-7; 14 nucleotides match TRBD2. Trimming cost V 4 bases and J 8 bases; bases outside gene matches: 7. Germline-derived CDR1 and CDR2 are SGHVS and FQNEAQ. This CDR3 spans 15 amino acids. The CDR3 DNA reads TGTGCCAGCAGCTCCCAGAGACTAGCGGGAGGGAAGCAGTACGTC. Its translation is CASSSQRLAGGKQYV.

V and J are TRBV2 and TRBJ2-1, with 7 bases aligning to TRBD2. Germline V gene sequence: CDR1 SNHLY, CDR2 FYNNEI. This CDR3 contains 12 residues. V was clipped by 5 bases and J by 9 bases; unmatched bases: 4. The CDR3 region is CASSLGGSEQFF. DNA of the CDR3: TGTGCCAGCAGTCTGGGGGGGAGTGAGCAGTTCTTC. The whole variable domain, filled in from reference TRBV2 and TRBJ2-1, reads EPEVTQTPSHQVTQMGQEVILRCVPISNHLYFYWYRQILGQKVEFLVSFYNNEISEKSEIFDDQFSVERPDGSNFTLKIRSTKLEDSAMYFCASSLGGSEQFFGPGTRLTVL.

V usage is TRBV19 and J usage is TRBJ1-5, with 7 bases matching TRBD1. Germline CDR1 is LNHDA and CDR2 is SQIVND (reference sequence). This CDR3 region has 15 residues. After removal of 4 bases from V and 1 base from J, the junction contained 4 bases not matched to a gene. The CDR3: CASSTGQVSNQPQHF. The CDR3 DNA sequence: TGTGCCAGTAGTACCGGACAGGTGAGCAATCAGCCCCAGCATTTT.

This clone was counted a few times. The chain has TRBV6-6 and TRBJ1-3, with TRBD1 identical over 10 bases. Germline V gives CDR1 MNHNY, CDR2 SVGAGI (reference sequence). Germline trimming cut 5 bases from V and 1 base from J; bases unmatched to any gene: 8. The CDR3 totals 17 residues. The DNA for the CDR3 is TGTGCCAGCAGTCGCCCGACAGGGGGCCAATCTGGAAACACCATATATTTT. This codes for CASSRPTGGQSGNTIYF.

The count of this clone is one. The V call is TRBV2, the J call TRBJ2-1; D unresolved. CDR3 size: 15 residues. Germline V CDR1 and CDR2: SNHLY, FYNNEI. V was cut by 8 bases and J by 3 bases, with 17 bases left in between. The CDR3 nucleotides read TGTGCCAGCGTCAAGGAGCAGCCTGACTACAATGAGCAGTTCTTC. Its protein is CASVKEQPDYNEQFF.

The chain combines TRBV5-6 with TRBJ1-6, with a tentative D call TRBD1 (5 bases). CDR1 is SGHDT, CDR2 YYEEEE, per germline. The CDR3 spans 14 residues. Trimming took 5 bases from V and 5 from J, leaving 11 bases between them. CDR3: CASSSDRHNSPLHF. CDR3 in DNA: TGTGCCAGCAGTTCAGACAGACATAATTCACCCCTCCACTTT.

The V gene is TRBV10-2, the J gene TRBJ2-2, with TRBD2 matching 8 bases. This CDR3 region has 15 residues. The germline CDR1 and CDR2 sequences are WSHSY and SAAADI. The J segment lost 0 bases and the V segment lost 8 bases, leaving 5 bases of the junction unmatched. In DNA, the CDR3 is TGCGCCAGCCGAACTAGCGGAACGAACACCGGGGAGCTGTTTTTT. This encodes CASRTSGTNTGELFF.

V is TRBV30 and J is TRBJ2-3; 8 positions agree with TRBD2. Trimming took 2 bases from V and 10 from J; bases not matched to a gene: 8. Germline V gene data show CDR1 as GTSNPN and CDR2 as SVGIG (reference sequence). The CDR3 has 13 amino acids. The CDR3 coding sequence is TGTGCCTGGAGTCCTTTCAGCGGGAGTGCGCAGTATTTT. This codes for CAWSPFSGSAQYF.